These 31 T cell receptor beta chains originate from one sample sequenced in a study of cytomegalovirus exposure and HLA in healthy donors. This PCR relied on a set of 60 Vbeta primers and 13 Jbeta primers. Only in-frame clones appear in the TCRdb table, and some are missing; sequencing was by immunoSEQ multiplex PCR. The sample lists about 160,000 clones, roughly two thirds occurring once. The specimen was PBMCs. These receptor sequences come from a woman younger than 45 in good health and CMV-seronegative.

V gene TRBV14 combines with J gene TRBJ2-1; TRBD2 aligns across 8 bases. Trimming took 1 base from V and 9 from J; bases not matched to a gene: 8. The CDR3 loop spans 15 amino acids. From germline, CDR1 is SGHDN and CDR2 FVKESK. CDR3 DNA sequence: TGTGCCAGCAGCCAAGGAGTAGCGGGGAGGGGTGAGCAGTTCTTC. Translated: CASSQGVAGRGEQFF.

The gene calls are TRBV4-3 and TRBJ1-3; D unresolved. V was cut by 0 bases and J by 2 bases, with 11 bases left in between. CDR3 length: 16 residues. Germline CDR1 LGHNA, CDR2 YSLEER. CDR3 amino acids: CASSQDWPLPGNTIYF. Here the CDR3 DNA reads TGCGCCAGCAGCCAAGATTGGCCCCTTCCTGGAAACACCATATATTTT.

The V call is TRBV5-6, the J call TRBJ2-7, with D maybe TRBD2 (5 bases). Germline assignment: CDR1 SGHDT and CDR2 YYEEEE. The CDR3 covers 14 residues. V lost 0 bases and J 3 bases, leaving 10 bases between the germline ends. In DNA form, the CDR3 reads TGTGCCAGCAGCTTGGCGGACTTTGTCTACGAGCAGTACTTC. This translates into CASSLADFVYEQYF.

This chain connects TRBV5-6 to TRBJ1-1; D not resolved. With 4 bases removed from V and 5 bases from J, the gap between germline ends came to 12 bases. CDR1 and CDR2 from the germline V gene are SGHDT and YYEEEE. The CDR3 spans 13 residues. CDR3: CASSPGSGTEAFF. The CDR3 DNA sequence: TGTGCCAGCAGCCCGGGAAGCGGAACTGAAGCTTTCTTT.

V gene TRBV5-1 combines with J gene TRBJ2-1; D unclear. CDR1 SGHRS and CDR2 YFSETQ come from the germline V gene. This CDR3 region has 13 residues. V lost 2 bases to trimming and J lost 3 bases, with 6 bases between them. DNA for the CDR3: TGCGCCAGCAGCTTATACAGCTACAATGAGCAGTTCTTC. It yields the protein CASSLYSYNEQFF. Complete variable domain (other parts from reference TRBV5-1 and TRBJ2-1): KAGVTQTPRYLIKTRGQQVTLSCSPISGHRSVSWYQQTPGQGLQFLFEYFSETQRNKGNFPGRFSGRQFSNSRSEMNVSTLELGDSALYLCASSLYSYNEQFFGPGTRLTVL.

This clone occurred a few times. The chain employs TRBV11-2 and TRBJ2-2, with 8 positions matching TRBD2. V dropped 1 base and J dropped 6; count of bases not matched to a gene: 7. Germline V lookup: CDR1 SGHAT, CDR2 FQNNGV. The CDR3 extends over 16 amino acids. In DNA form, the CDR3 reads TGTGCCAGCAGCTTAGGGCGACTAGCGTTGGCCGGGGAGCTGTTTTTT. It encodes CASSLGRLALAGELFF.

The chain employs TRBV5-1 and TRBJ2-5; D possibly corresponds to TRBD1 (6 bases). The CDR3 extends over 15 amino acids. Germline values: CDR1 SGHRS, CDR2 YFSETQ. V gave up 2 bases and J gave up 2 bases, with 13 bases separating them. The CDR3 is CASSLLPGEQETQYF. CDR3 bases: TGCGCCAGCAGCTTACTCCCAGGGGAGCAAGAGACCCAGTACTTC.

The chain couples TRBV5-1 to TRBJ2-3; D remains unclear. The CDR3 loop spans 14 amino acids. Germline V gene data show CDR1 as SGHRS and CDR2 as YFSETQ. Trimming left V 0 bases short and J 2 bases short, with 7 bases between. CDR3 DNA: TGCGCCAGCAGCTTGGCAACTACCACAGATACGCAGTATTTT. It translates to CASSLATTTDTQYF.

This clone was picked up a small number of times. The V gene is TRBV27, the J gene TRBJ2-7; 7 bases are a match to TRBD1. V lost 6 bases, J lost 7 bases, and 15 bases stayed unmatched. The CDR3 is 15 residues long. The germline gives CDR1 MNHEY, CDR2 SMNVEV (reference sequence). CDR3 sequence: CASRDPGQHVEEQYF. CDR3 sequence (DNA): TGTGCCAGCAGAGACCCGGGACAGCATGTGGAAGAGCAGTACTTC.

This chain links TRBV5-5 with TRBJ2-1; D is uncertain. The V and J ends lost 0 bases and 10 bases respectively, with 8 bases between them. CDR3 length: 12 amino acids. Germline V lookup: CDR1 SGHKS, CDR2 YYEKEE (reference sequence). The CDR3 DNA is TGTGCCAGCAGCTTGGTCGAGGAGGAGCAGTTCTTC. Encoded protein: CASSLVEEEQFF. Variable domain in full (rest from reference TRBV5-5 and TRBJ2-1): DAGVTQSPTHLIKTRGQQVTLRCSPISGHKSVSWYQQVLGQGPQFIFQYYEKEERGRGNFPDRFSARQFPNYSSELNVNALLLGDSALYLCASSLVEEEQFFGPGTRLTVL.

The chain combines TRBV6-5 with TRBJ2-7; the D gene is possibly TRBD1 (6 bases). CDR1 and CDR2 (germline): MNHEY, SVGAGI. The CDR3 spans 14 residues. Trimming stripped 4 bases from V and 4 bases from J, with 14 bases between. This CDR3 reads CASSLTATGYEQYF. CDR3 nucleotide sequence: TGTGCCAGCAGTTTGACCGCCACAGGGTACGAGCAGTACTTC.

The chain uses TRBV4-3 and TRBJ1-2; 12 bases line up with TRBD1. The germline gives CDR1 LGHNA, CDR2 YSLEER. Trimming cost V 0 bases and J 4 bases; bases outside gene matches: 12. The CDR3 is made up of 19 amino acids. The CDR3 sequence: CASSQDQVGTGGAGYGYTF. CDR3 DNA: TGCGCCAGCAGCCAAGATCAGGTCGGGACAGGGGGCGCAGGCTATGGCTACACCTTC.

The gene calls are TRBV21-1 and TRBJ2-7; the table's D call TRBD1 went unverified against the DNA. TRBV21-1 represents a pseudogene. The CDR3 is 18 residues long. The CDR3 loop is CASSKGGQGGSRTYEQYF. CDR3 DNA sequence: TGTGCCAGCAGCAAAGGTGGACAGGGTGGTAGCAGAACCTACGAGCAGTACTTC.

This clone was seen a single time. This CDR3 is CAWSVAGVGYTF. The DNA of the CDR3 is TGTGCCTGGAGTGTAGCAGGGGTGGGCTACACCTTC. This chain links TRBV30 with TRBJ1-2; possible D gene TRBD1, 6 bases. There are 12 residues in the CDR3. V was shortened by 0 bases and J by 8 bases, with 10 bases between the two germline ends. Germline-derived CDR1 and CDR2 are GTSNPN and SVGIG (reference sequence).

The DNA for the CDR3 is TGTGCCAGCAGTGCGGGGGACAGCTATGGCTACACCTTC. This encodes CASSAGDSYGYTF. V usage is TRBV6-4 and J usage is TRBJ1-2; 7 nucleotides agree with TRBD1. Unmatched junction bases numbered 3, after V lost 4 bases and J lost 4 bases. Germline CDR1 and CDR2: MRHNA and SNTAGT. The CDR3 sequence is 13 residues long.

This clone is deemed medium-sized. The V gene is TRBV4-3, the J gene TRBJ2-3, with TRBD1 identical over 10 bases. J lost 6 bases, V lost 0 bases, and 12 bases had no gene match. The CDR3 sequence is 18 residues long. Germline assignment: CDR1 LGHNA and CDR2 YSLEER. The CDR3: CASSQDGARQGAWDTQYF. The CDR3 DNA reads as TGCGCCAGCAGCCAAGATGGAGCGCGACAGGGGGCATGGGATACGCAGTATTTT.

V is TRBV11-1 and J is TRBJ2-3, with TRBD2 identical over 8 bases. The V segment lost 5 bases and the J segment 8 bases; nucleotides outside the gene matches: 9. The CDR3 extends over 14 amino acids. In germline, CDR1 is SGHAT, CDR2 FQDESV (reference sequence). The CDR3, as DNA: TGTGCCAGCAGCAGTAGCGGGAATGGCGGTACGCAGTATTTT. Protein sequence: CASSSSGNGGTQYF.

This clone has more than one count but fewer than ten. The rearrangement links TRBV6-1 to TRBJ2-5, with D perhaps matching TRBD2 (5 bases). The DNA end favors TRBJ2-7, so the J call may be wrong. CDR1 MNHNS and CDR2 SASEGT come from the germline V gene. This CDR3 spans 11 amino acids. The CDR3 sequence is CASGSSYEQYF. As DNA, the CDR3 is TGTGCCAGCGGGAGCTCCTACGAGCAGTACTTC.

This sequence joins TRBV14 and TRBJ2-1; D perhaps matches TRBD2 (5 bases). Trimming removed 3 bases at V and 7 bases at J, with 7 bases between. The germline V gene encodes CDR1 SGHDN and CDR2 FVKESK. The CDR3 length is 12 residues. The CDR3 spells CASSQRANEQFF. As DNA, the CDR3 is TGTGCCAGCAGCCAGCGGGCGAATGAGCAGTTCTTC.

CDR3 amino acids: CASSDGVMNQPQHF. CDR3 DNA sequence: TGTGCCAGCAGTGACGGTGTGATGAATCAGCCCCAGCATTTT. V gene TRBV6-1 combines with J gene TRBJ1-5; no firm D call. Germline CDR1 reads MNHNS; CDR2 reads SASEGT. Trimming stripped 3 bases from V and 4 bases from J, with 10 bases between. The CDR3 has 14 residues.

The chain is built from TRBV25-1 and TRBJ1-2; D perhaps matches TRBD1 (6 bases). V lost 5 bases, J lost 4 bases, and 17 bases lay in between. The CDR3 runs 15 residues. Germline lookup yields CDR1 MGHDK and CDR2 SYGVNS. DNA for the CDR3: TGTGCCAGCAGTACCCCGCGGGGGCTAGGCTATGGCTACACCTTC. It encodes CASSTPRGLGYGYTF.

The chain is built from TRBV2 and TRBJ1-1; D may be TRBD1 (5 bases). CDR1 and CDR2 (germline): SNHLY, FYNNEI. The CDR3 runs to 11 residues. V was pared by 5 bases and J by 11 bases, with 12 bases between. DNA of the CDR3: TGTGCCAGCAGTTCAGGGAACGGGGCTTTCTTT. Protein product: CASSSGNGAFF.

The chain combines TRBV4-1 with TRBJ1-2; 8 bases are shared with TRBD1. CDR3 length: 15 amino acids. Per germline, CDR1 MGHRA and CDR2 YSYEKL. The trim removed 1 base at V and 5 bases at J, leaving 6 bases unmatched. In DNA, the CDR3 is TGCGCCAGCAGCCAAGTTGGACAGGGCAATTATGGCTACACCTTC. Translating gives CASSQVGQGNYGYTF.

The V and J genes are TRBV6-4 and TRBJ2-5; D ambiguous. Deletions cut 6 bases from V and 2 bases from J, with 10 bases between. From germline, CDR1 is MRHNA and CDR2 SNTAGT. This CDR3 has 13 amino acids. CDR3 nucleotides: TGTGCCAGCAGCCCGACTTATCAAGAGACCCAGTACTTC. Its protein is CASSPTYQETQYF.

The gene calls are TRBV9 and TRBJ1-2, with D perhaps matching TRBD1 (6 bases). V lost 4 bases and J lost 4, with 23 bases in between. The CDR3 length is 17 residues. Germline assignment: CDR1 SGDLS and CDR2 YYNGEE. CDR3 amino acids: CASSFGPIYRESYGYTF. CDR3 sequence (DNA): TGTGCCAGCAGCTTTGGACCGATCTACAGGGAGTCCTATGGCTACACCTTC.

This rearrangement joins TRBV7-9 to TRBJ2-7, with no clear D. This CDR3 is 13 amino acids long. Looked up from germline, CDR1 is SEHNR and CDR2 is FQNEAQ (reference sequence). The V and J ends lost 5 bases and 6 bases respectively, with 14 bases between them. CDR3 protein: CASSPEVALEQYF. CDR3 nucleotides: TGTGCCAGCAGCCCAGAGGTCGCACTCGAGCAGTACTTC.

The chain recombines TRBV6-5 with TRBJ2-5, with TRBD1 matching 7 bases. The tail of the sequence fits TRBJ2-7 better, so the J call may be wrong. The CDR3 runs to 14 residues. The germline gives CDR1 MNHEY, CDR2 SVGAGI. CDR3 DNA: TGTGCCAGCAGAAACAGGGGCGCTCCCTACGAGCAGTACTTC. Its translation: CASRNRGAPYEQYF.

The chain combines TRBV19 with TRBJ2-1; 11 bases are shared with TRBD1. J lost 8 bases, V lost 6 bases, and 9 bases had no gene match. Germline assignment: CDR1 LNHDA and CDR2 SQIVND (reference sequence). The CDR3 consists of 15 residues. The CDR3 spells CASSSPGQGVDEQFF. The CDR3 DNA is TGTGCCAGTAGCTCCCCGGGACAGGGGGTTGATGAGCAGTTCTTC.

The rearrangement joins TRBV27 to TRBJ2-7, with D possibly being TRBD1 (6 bases). Trimming cost V 0 bases and J 3 bases, with 6 bases left between them. The length of the CDR3 is 13 residues. Germline CDR1 is MNHEY and CDR2 is SMNVEV (reference sequence). The CDR3 is CASSLSGGYEQYF. CDR3 DNA: TGTGCCAGCAGTTTATCAGGGGGCTACGAGCAGTACTTC.

This chain joins TRBV2 and TRBJ2-7; D remains ambiguous. Germline V gene lookup returns CDR1 SNHLY and CDR2 FYNNEI. The V gene lost 6 bases and the J gene lost 5 bases, with 5 bases spanning the gap. This CDR3 region has 10 residues. CDR3 in amino acids: CASSVDEQYF. The CDR3 DNA reads as TGTGCCAGCAGCGTCGACGAGCAGTACTTC.

This clone was counted a few times. This chain joins TRBV19 and TRBJ2-5, with 8 positions matching TRBD2. Trimming at V came to 5 bases and at J to 5 bases, leaving 7 bases not matched to a gene. The V gene's germline CDR1 is LNHDA and CDR2 SQIVND (reference sequence). There are 14 residues in the CDR3. This CDR3 reads CASSSSGGHETQYF. In DNA form, the CDR3 reads TGTGCCAGTAGTTCCTCGGGGGGGCACGAGACCCAGTACTTC.